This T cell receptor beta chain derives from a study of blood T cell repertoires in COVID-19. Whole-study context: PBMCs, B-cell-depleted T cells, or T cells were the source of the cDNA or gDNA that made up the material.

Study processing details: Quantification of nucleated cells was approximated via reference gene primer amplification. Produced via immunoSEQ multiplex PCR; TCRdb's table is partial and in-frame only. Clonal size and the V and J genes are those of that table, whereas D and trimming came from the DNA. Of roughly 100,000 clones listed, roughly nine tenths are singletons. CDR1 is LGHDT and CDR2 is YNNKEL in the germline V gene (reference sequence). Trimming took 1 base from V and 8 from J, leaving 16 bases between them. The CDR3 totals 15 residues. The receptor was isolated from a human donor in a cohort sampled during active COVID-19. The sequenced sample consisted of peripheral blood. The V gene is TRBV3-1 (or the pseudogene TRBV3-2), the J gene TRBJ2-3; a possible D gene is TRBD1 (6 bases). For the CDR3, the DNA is TGTGCCAGCAGCCAAGGGGGGCTTCTCTTGGGTACGCAGTATTTT. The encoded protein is CASSQGGLLLGTQYF.